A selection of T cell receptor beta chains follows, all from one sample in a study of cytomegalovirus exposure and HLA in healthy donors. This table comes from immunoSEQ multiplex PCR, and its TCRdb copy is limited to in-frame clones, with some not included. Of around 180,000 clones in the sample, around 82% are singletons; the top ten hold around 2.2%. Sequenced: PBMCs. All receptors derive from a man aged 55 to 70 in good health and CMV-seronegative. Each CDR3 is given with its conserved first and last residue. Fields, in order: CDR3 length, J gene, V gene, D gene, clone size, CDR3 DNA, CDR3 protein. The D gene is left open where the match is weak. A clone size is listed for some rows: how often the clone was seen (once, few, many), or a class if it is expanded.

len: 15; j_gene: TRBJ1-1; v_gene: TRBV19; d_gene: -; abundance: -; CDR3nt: TGTGCCAGTAGTATCAACCGGGGGGGGGCAACTGAAGCTTTCTTT; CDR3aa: CASSINRGGATEAFF
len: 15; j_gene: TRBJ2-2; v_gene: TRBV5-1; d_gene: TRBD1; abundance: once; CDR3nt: TGCGCCAGCAGCTGGACAGGGAGGAACACCGGGGAGCTGTTTTTT; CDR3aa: CASSWTGRNTGELFF
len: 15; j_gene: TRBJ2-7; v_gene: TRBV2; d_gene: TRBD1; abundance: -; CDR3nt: TGTGCCAGCATAGGACAGGGTCTTGTCTCCTACGAGCAGTACTTC; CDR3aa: CASIGQGLVSYEQYF
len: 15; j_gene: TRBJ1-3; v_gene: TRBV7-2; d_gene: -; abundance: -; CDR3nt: TGTGCCAGCAGCTCCGGGGGGCTCTCTGGAAACACCATATATTTT; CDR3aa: CASSSGGLSGNTIYF
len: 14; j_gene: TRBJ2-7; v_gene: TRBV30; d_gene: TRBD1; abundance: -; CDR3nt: TGTGCCGGAGGAAAGGACAGGCGGCCCTACGAGCAGTACTTC; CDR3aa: CAGGKDRRPYEQYF
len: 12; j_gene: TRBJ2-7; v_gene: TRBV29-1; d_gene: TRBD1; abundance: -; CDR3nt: TGCAGCGTTTTGGGACAGGGGGACGAGCAGTACTTC; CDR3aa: CSVLGQGDEQYF
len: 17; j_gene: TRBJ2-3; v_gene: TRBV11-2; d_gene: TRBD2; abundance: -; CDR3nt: TGTGCCAGCAGCTTAGGGACTAGCGGGAGAAGCACAGATACGCAGTATTTT; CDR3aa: CASSLGTSGRSTDTQYF
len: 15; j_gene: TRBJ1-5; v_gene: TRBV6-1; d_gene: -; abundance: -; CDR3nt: TGTGCCAGCAGTGGCGGGACGGATAGCAATCAGCCCCAGCATTTT; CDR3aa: CASSGGTDSNQPQHF
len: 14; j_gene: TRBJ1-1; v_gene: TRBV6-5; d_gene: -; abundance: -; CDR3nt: TGTGCCAGCAAATCCCGGGGTTCGAACACTGAAGCTTTCTTT; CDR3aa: CASKSRGSNTEAFF
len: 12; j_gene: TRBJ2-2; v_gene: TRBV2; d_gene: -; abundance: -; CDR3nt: TGTGCCAGCAGGCGAGACACCGGGGAGCTGTTTTTT; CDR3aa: CASRRDTGELFF
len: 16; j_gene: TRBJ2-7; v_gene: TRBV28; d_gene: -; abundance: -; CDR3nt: TGTGCCAGCAGTCCTACAGGGAGGGGGGGGTTCTACGAGCAGTACTTC; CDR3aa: CASSPTGRGGFYEQYF
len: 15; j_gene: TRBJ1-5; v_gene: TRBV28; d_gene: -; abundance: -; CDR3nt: TGTGCCAGCAGTTTTTCCAGACATAGCAATCAGCCCCAGCATTTT; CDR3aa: CASSFSRHSNQPQHF
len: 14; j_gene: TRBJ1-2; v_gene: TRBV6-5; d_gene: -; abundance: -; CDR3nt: TGTGCCAGCAGAGCCTACGGGGGGCAATGGGGCTACACCTTC; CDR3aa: CASRAYGGQWGYTF
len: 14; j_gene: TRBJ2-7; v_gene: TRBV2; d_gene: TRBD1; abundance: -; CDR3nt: TGTGCCAGCAGGACAGGGGGGGGTTTTGGAGAGCAGTACTTC; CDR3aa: CASRTGGGFGEQYF
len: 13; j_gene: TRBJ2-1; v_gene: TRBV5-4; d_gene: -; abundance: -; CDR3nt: TGTGCCAGCAGCCGCACAGCCTACAATGAGCAGTTCTTC; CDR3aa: CASSRTAYNEQFF
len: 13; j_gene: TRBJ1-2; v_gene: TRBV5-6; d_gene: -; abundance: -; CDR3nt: TGTGCCAGCAGCTTGGGGGGGGGTAGCGGCTACCCCTTC; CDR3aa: CASSLGGGSGYPF
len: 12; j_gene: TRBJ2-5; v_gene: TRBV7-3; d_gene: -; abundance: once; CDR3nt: TGTGCCAGCAGCCTGACAGGAGGGACCCAGTACTTC; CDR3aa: CASSLTGGTQYF
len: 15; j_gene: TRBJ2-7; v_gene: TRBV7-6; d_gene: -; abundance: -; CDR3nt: TGTGCCAGCAGCTCATTAAGTGCTGCTTCGGGTGAGCAGTACTTC; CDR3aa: CASSSLSAASGEQYF
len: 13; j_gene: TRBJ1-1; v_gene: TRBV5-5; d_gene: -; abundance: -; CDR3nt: TGTGCCAGCAGCTTGGGAGGGAACACTGAAGCTTTCTTT; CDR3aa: CASSLGGNTEAFF
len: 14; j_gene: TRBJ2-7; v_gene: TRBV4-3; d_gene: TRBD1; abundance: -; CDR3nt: TGCGCCAGCAGCCAGAGGACAGGGGCCTACGAGCAGTACTTC; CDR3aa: CASSQRTGAYEQYF
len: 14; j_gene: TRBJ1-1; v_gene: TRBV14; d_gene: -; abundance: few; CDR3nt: TGTGCCAGCAGCCAAGTCTCGGGGTATGCTGAAGCTTTCTTT; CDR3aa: CASSQVSGYAEAFF
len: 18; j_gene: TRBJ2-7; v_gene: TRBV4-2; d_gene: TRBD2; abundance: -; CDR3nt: TGTGCCAGCAGCCAAGATATCGGACTAGCGGACCCGCGGGACGAGCAGTACTTC; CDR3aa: CASSQDIGLADPRDEQYF
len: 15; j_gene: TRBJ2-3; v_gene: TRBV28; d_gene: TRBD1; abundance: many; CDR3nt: TGTGCCAGCAGTCAGACAGGGGGCGCATCAGATACGCAGTATTTT; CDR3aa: CASSQTGGASDTQYF
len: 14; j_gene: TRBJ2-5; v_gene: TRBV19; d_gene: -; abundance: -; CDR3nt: TGTGCCAGTAGTATAGGGGAGACTAGAGAGACCCAGTACTTC; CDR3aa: CASSIGETRETQYF
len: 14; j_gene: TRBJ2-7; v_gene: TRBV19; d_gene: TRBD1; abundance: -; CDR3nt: TGTGCCAGTAGTTCCCCGGGACAGACCTACGAGCAGTACTTC; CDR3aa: CASSSPGQTYEQYF
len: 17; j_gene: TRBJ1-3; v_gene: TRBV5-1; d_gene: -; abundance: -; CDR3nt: TGCGCCAGCAGCCGGGGAAGTGGGGGGAGCTCTGGAAACACCATATATTTT; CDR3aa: CASSRGSGGSSGNTIYF
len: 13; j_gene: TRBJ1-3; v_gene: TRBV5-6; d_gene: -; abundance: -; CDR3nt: TGTGCCAGCAGCTTGAGGGGAGGAAACACCATATATTTT; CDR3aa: CASSLRGGNTIYF
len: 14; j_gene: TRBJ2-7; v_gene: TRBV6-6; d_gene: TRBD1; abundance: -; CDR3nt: TGTGCCAGCAGTTACGGACAGGGGGCGATCGAGCAGTACTTC; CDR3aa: CASSYGQGAIEQYF
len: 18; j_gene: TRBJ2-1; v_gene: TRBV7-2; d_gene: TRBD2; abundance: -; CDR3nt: TGTGCCAGCAGCTTAAGGCGGGGACTAGCTTCCCCTGACAATGAGCAGTTCTTC; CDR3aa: CASSLRRGLASPDNEQFF
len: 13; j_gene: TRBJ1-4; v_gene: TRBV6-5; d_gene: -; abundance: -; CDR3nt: TGTGCCAGCAGCCGCGACAGAGATGAAAAACTGTTTTTT; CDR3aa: CASSRDRDEKLFF
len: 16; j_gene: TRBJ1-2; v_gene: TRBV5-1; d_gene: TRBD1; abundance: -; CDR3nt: TGCGCCAGCAGCCCGGACCCGGGACAGGGGGCGCAGGGCTACACCTTC; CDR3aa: CASSPDPGQGAQGYTF
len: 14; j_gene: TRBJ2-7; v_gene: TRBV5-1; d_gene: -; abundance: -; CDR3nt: TGCGCCAGCAGCCGCTCGGTCCCCCCCGGCGAGCAGTACTTC; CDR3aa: CASSRSVPPGEQYF
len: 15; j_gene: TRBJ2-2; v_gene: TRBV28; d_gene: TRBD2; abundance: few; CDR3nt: TGTGCCAGCAGACCCGGACTAGCGGGATCAGGGGAGCTGTTTTTT; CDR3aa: CASRPGLAGSGELFF
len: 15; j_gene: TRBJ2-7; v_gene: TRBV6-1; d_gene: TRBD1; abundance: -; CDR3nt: TGTGCCAGCAGGCCCAGGGACAGGATTTCCTACGAGCAGTACTTC; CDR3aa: CASRPRDRISYEQYF
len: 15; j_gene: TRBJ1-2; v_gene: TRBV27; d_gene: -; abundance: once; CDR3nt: TGTGCCAGCAGTTTATGGGGCACAGGGAACTATGGCTACACCTTC; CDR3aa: CASSLWGTGNYGYTF
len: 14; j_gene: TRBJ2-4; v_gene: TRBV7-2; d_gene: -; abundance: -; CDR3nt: TGTGCCAGCAGGGAGGGAATCCCCCAAAACATTCAGTACTTC; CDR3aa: CASREGIPQNIQYF
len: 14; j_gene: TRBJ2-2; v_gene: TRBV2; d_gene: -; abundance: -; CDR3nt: TGTGCCAGTCGAAGGACAGCGAACACCGGGGAGCTGTTTTTT; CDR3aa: CASRRTANTGELFF
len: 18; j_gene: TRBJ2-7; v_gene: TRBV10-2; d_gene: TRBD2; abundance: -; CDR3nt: TGCGCCAGCAGTGAGGGACTAGCGGGGCCGTTTGCGGCCTACGAGCAGTACTTC; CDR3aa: CASSEGLAGPFAAYEQYF
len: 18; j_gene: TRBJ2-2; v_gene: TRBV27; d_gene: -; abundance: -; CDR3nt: TGTGCCAGCAGTTTCAGCGACAGGCCAGACCCGAACACCGAGGAGCTGTTTTTT; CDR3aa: CASSFSDRPDPNTEELFF
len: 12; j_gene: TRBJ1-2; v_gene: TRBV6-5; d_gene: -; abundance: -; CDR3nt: TGTGCCAGCTGGAGGGGCGACTATGGCTACACCTTC; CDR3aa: CASWRGDYGYTF
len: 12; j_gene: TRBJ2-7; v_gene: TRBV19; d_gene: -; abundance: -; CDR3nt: TGTGCCAGTAGTCCCAGGGGCGGCAGAGGACACTTC; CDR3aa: CASSPRGGRGHF
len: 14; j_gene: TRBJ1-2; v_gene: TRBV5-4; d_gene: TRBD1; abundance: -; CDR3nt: TGTGCCAGCAGCTTGGGACAGGGGGATTATGGCTACACCTTC; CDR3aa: CASSLGQGDYGYTF
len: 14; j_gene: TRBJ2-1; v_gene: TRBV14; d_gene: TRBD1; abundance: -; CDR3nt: TGTGCCAGCAGCCAAAGGACAGGGTTTGATGAGCAGTTCTTC; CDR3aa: CASSQRTGFDEQFF